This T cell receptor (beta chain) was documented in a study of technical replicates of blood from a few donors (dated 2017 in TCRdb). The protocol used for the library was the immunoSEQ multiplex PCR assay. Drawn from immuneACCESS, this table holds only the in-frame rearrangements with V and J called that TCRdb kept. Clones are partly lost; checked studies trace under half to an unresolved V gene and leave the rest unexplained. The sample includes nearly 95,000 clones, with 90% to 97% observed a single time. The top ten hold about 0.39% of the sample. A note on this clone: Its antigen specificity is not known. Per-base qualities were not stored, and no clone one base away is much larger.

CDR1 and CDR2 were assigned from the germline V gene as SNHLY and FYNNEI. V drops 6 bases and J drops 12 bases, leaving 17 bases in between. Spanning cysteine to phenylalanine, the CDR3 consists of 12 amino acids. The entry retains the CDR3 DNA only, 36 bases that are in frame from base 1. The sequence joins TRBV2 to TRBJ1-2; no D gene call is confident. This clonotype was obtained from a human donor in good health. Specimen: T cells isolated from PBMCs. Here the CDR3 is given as CASRVQALWHTF. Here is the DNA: TGTGCCAGCAGAGTGCAGGCCTTATGGCACACCTTC.